The clone carrying this TCR beta chain was seen at least ten times. Its antigen is currently unknown. RNA transcripts yielded amplified TCR beta CDR3 regions. When the TCR CDR3 underwent first-round RT-PCR, the HTBI primer set was used. In TCRdb, the multiplex PCR reads were re-called with MiXCR into one record per CDR3 protein. This sample yields about 380,000 distinct CDR3 sequences, of which around a sixth are seen a single time; less than 45% belongs to the top ten. The sample belongs to a study of T cells in Graves' hyperthyroidism and ophthalmopathy. Patients were excluded for uncontrolled infection, other autoimmune disease, pregnancy or lactation. The V gene lost 3 bases and the J gene lost 5 bases, with 10 bases spanning the gap. The CDR3 totals 13 residues. Germline V gene data show CDR1 as MNHNS and CDR2 as SASEGT. General study points: It was a median about 6.5 months before onset that the model predicted ophthalmopathy. Blood shared most expanded thyroid clonotypes above 0.001.

The chain is built from TRBV6-1 and TRBJ2-5; D uncertain. The sample was blood. This sequence was found in a man aged 18 to 29 with Graves' ophthalmopathy. CDR3 sequence: CASSEKPLETQYF. DNA of the CDR3: TGTGCCAGCAGTGAGAAGCCGCTCGAGACCCAGTACTTC.